What follows describes a single TCR beta chain. As yet, its antigen is unknown. Both 60 Vbeta primers and 13 Jbeta primers went into the PCR. Produced via immunoSEQ multiplex PCR; TCRdb's table is partial and in-frame only. Among more than 85,000 clones, roughly 70% were seen once, and the ten largest hold under 1.5%. The data derive from a study of cytomegalovirus exposure and HLA in healthy donors. Findings and caveats of the study: In the analysis, some V segments, TRBV6-2 and TRBV6-3 included, were excluded as indistinguishable.

Per germline, CDR1 MNHEY and CDR2 SVGAGI. The CDR3 has 15 residues. V dropped 0 bases and J dropped 6 bases, with 11 bases sitting between them. The sequenced material came from PBMCs. The sequence was collected from a middle-aged man in good health and CMV-seronegative. The rearrangement joins TRBV6-5 to TRBJ2-2; D is uncertain. The chain's CDR3 is CASSYSSNYPGELFF. The CDR3 nucleotides read TGTGCCAGCAGTTACTCGAGTAACTACCCCGGGGAGCTGTTTTTT.